These 7 T cell receptor beta chains came from one sample sequenced in a study of early T cells in non-severe SARS-CoV-2 infection. TCRdb itself ran the 5' RACE reads through MiXCR, one entry per CDR3 protein. The sample holds 100,000 to 130,000 distinct CDR3 sequences, about an eighth seen once. Sample: whole blood. Receptors were obtained from an adult who was a healthcare worker with PCR-confirmed SARS-CoV-2 infection or an uninfected control (not recorded which).

This clonotype has only a few counts. The chain employs TRBV19 and TRBJ2-7, with 8 bases that match TRBD1. CDR3 length: 15 amino acids. Germline V gene data show CDR1 as LNHDA and CDR2 as SQIVND (reference sequence). V was clipped by 5 bases and J by 6 bases; unmatched bases: 12. For the CDR3, the DNA is TGTGCCAGTAGTGAATCCAGGGGGCGCAATAGCGAGCAGTACTTC. Translating it yields CASSESRGRNSEQYF. The full variable domain, in which reference TRBV19 and TRBJ2-7 provide the parts outside the CDR3, is DGGITQSPKYLFRKEGQNVTLSCEQNLNHDAMYWYRQDPGQGLRLIYYSQIVNDFQKGDIAEGYSVSREKKESFPLTVTSAQKNPTAFYLCASSESRGRNSEQYFGPGTRLTVT.

The V and J genes are TRBV3-1 and TRBJ1-4, with D perhaps TRBD1 (5 bases). Per the germline V gene, CDR1 is LGHDT and CDR2 is YNNKEL (reference sequence). The CDR3 sequence is 14 residues long. With 4 bases removed from V and 11 bases from J, the gap between germline ends came to 17 bases. Here the CDR3 reads CASSPSGRAGKLFF. The CDR3 region has the DNA TGTGCCAGCAGCCCCTCCGGCAGGGCTGGGAAACTGTTTTTT.

This chain connects TRBV27 to TRBJ1-5; no definite D call. The CDR3 runs 13 residues. Looked up from germline, CDR1 is MNHEY and CDR2 is SMNVEV (reference sequence). Trimming shortened V by 0 bases and J by 6 bases, and 6 bases separated the two germline ends. CDR3 sequence reads: CASSLSPGQPQHF. The CDR3 bases are TGTGCCAGCAGTTTATCGCCCGGTCAGCCCCAGCATTTT.

The gene calls are TRBV5-1 and TRBJ1-3; D call uncertain. There are 15 residues in the CDR3. CDR1 and CDR2 (germline): SGHRS, YFSETQ. Trimming removed 2 bases at V and 3 bases at J, with 12 bases between. The CDR3 loop reads CASSFGAISGNTIYF. The CDR3 DNA is TGCGCCAGCAGCTTTGGCGCTATAAGTGGAAACACCATATATTTT.

This clonotype showed up just a few times. J is TRBJ2-7 and V is TRBV28, with 8 positions matching TRBD2. V shed 3 bases and J 7 bases; nucleotides not matched to a gene: 8. Germline V gives CDR1 MDHEN, CDR2 SYDVKM. CDR3 length equals 14 residues. CDR3 residues: CASSFVGGDREQYF. The DNA for the CDR3 is TGTGCCAGCAGTTTTGTCGGGGGGGACCGGGAGCAGTACTTC.

Concerning this clonotype: With a much larger clone just one base away, this may be a read error. The CDR3 end shows no conserved phenylalanine or tryptophan, and so a read error is likely. The chain is built from TRBV7-9 and TRBJ1-6; D not certain. Germline V gene sequence: CDR1 SEHNR, CDR2 FQNEAQ (reference sequence). The CDR3 length is 14 residues. V was clipped by 1 base and J by 7 bases, with 8 bases between them. The CDR3 bases are TGTGCCAGCAGCTTAGACTCGTGGAATTCACCCCTCCACTCT. Amino acids: CASSLDSWNSPLHS.

The genes are TRBV28 and TRBJ1-2, with TRBD1 identical over 7 bases. The J segment lost 5 bases and the V segment lost 6 bases, leaving 9 bases of the junction unmatched. Germline CDR1 reads MDHEN; CDR2 reads SYDVKM. This CDR3 spans 14 amino acids. The CDR3 sequence is CASRDLRGPYGYTF. The DNA for the CDR3 is TGTGCCAGCAGGGATTTAAGGGGGCCTTATGGCTACACCTTC.